The 8 T cell receptor beta chains below all came from one sample that was sequenced in a study of cytomegalovirus exposure and HLA in healthy donors (dated by TCRdb to 2017 to 2019). Libraries were constructed by the immunoSEQ multiplex PCR assay. The table comes from immuneACCESS by way of TCRdb, which keeps in-frame sequences with V and J called. Part of the clones is missing from these tables; in studies checked, under half for an unresolved V gene and the rest for unknown reasons. The sample yields roughly 300,000 clones; 70% to 90% were counted once. The top ten hold more than 0.8% of the sample. Sequenced sample: PBMCs. The receptor source for this set is a woman between 18 and 29 years old in good health and CMV-seronegative.

The rearrangement joins TRBV27 to TRBJ1-2; possible D gene TRBD1, 5 bases. The CDR3 totals 17 residues. The V gene's germline CDR1 is MNHEY and CDR2 SMNVEV (reference sequence). Trimming took off 6 bases at V and 1 base at J, with 21 bases between the two ends. The CDR3 nucleotides read TGTGCCAGCAGCCGGGTAGGGGTTGGGGCCAATAACTATGGCTACACCTTC. This translates into CASSRVGVGANNYGYTF.

J is TRBJ2-3 and V is TRBV6-5; 7 bases are shared with TRBD1. CDR3 length equals 15 residues. J gave up 1 base and V 5 bases, and 6 bases lay outside the gene matches. Germline values: CDR1 MNHEY, CDR2 SVGAGI. The CDR3 loop is CASSIRQGGTDTQYF. CDR3 sequence (DNA): TGTGCCAGCAGTATACGGCAGGGGGGCACAGATACGCAGTATTTT.

For the CDR3, the DNA is TGTGCCAGCAGCCTAATGGACAGAGCGGGAGGCTCCTACAATGAGCAGTTCTTC. Its translation is CASSLMDRAGGSYNEQFF. The chain employs TRBV7-2 and TRBJ2-1; 9 nucleotides agree with TRBD2. Germline loops: CDR1 SGHTA, CDR2 FQGNSA. CDR3 size: 18 residues. The V segment lost 5 bases and the J segment 0 bases; nucleotides outside the gene matches: 11. Combining the CDR3 with reference TRBV7-2 and TRBJ2-1 gives the whole variable domain GAGVSQSPSNKVTEKGKDVELRCDPISGHTALYWYRQSLGQGLEFLIYFQGNSAPDKSGLPSDRFSAERTGGSVSTLTIQRTQQEDSAVYLCASSLMDRAGGSYNEQFFGPGTRLTVL.

This chain links TRBV27 with TRBJ2-3; TRBD1 matches at 10 bases. The germline V gene has CDR1 MNHEY and CDR2 SMNVEV (reference sequence). CDR3 size: 15 residues. V was pared by 7 bases and J by 1 base, with 5 bases of the junction left unmatched. CDR3 sequence: CASTVTGGGTDTQYF. The DNA of the CDR3 is TGTGCCAGCACCGTGACAGGGGGCGGCACAGATACGCAGTATTTT.

This clone has only one observation. V and J are TRBV7-3 and TRBJ1-2; possible D gene TRBD1, 5 bases. The germline gives CDR1 SGHTA, CDR2 FQGTGA. The CDR3 loop spans 16 amino acids. Trimming removed 2 bases at V and 0 bases at J, with 13 bases between. Here the CDR3 DNA reads TGTGCCAGCAGCTTAGAGCCAGGGCCTCCTAACTATGGCTACACCTTC. Residues: CASSLEPGPPNYGYTF.

The rearrangement uses TRBV4-2 and TRBJ2-5; the D gene is possibly TRBD1 (5 bases). Germline V gene sequence: CDR1 LGHNA, CDR2 YNFKEQ. V dropped 7 bases and J dropped 3 bases, with 18 bases sitting between them. The CDR3 loop spans 15 amino acids. CDR3 amino acids: CASTLPAGHEETQYF. The CDR3 nucleotides are TGTGCCAGCACCCTGCCAGCAGGGCATGAAGAGACCCAGTACTTC.

The V call is TRBV28, the J call TRBJ2-7; 8 bases map to TRBD2. V lost 5 bases and J lost 3; bases outside the gene matches: 0. Per germline, CDR1 MDHEN and CDR2 SYDVKM. There are 12 residues in the CDR3. CDR3 nucleotides: TGTGCCAGCAGTACTAGCGGCTACGAGCAGTACTTC. This encodes CASSTSGYEQYF.

The chain combines TRBV19 with TRBJ2-1; 8 positions agree with TRBD2. CDR3 length equals 14 residues. Trimming took 9 bases from V and 8 from J; bases not matched to a gene: 12. The germline V gene encodes CDR1 LNHDA and CDR2 SQIVND (reference sequence). The CDR3 sequence: CARKAGTRHDEQFF. The CDR3 DNA reads TGTGCCAGAAAAGCCGGGACTAGGCACGATGAGCAGTTCTTC.